A single sample gave rise to the 27 T cell receptor beta chains below, sequenced in a study of cytomegalovirus exposure and HLA in healthy donors. Here immunoSEQ multiplex PCR was the method, and the copy in TCRdb shows in-frame clones only, minus some. Of some 86,000 clones in the sample, approximately 94% were seen once. Sequencing input: PBMCs. Receptor source: a woman aged 25 to 39 in good health and CMV-seronegative.

This chain connects TRBV5-1 to TRBJ2-5; the match to TRBD1 covers 10 bases. The J segment lost 2 bases and the V segment lost 0 bases, leaving 1 base of the junction unmatched. The germline CDR1 and CDR2 sequences are SGHRS and YFSETQ. The CDR3 has 15 residues. The CDR3 DNA is TGCGCCAGCAGCTTGGGGACAGGGGGGCAAGAGACCCAGTACTTC. This gives the protein CASSLGTGGQETQYF.

The chain couples TRBV4-3 to TRBJ1-1; perhaps TRBD1 as D (6 bases). V lost 0 bases and J lost 6, with 14 bases in between. This CDR3 spans 15 amino acids. Per germline, CDR1 LGHNA and CDR2 YSLEER. CDR3 protein: CASSQDRRGRAEAFF. In DNA form, the CDR3 reads TGCGCCAGCAGCCAAGATCGCAGGGGAAGGGCTGAAGCTTTCTTT.

This clone was counted a few times. The V and J genes are TRBV2 and TRBJ1-5, with 8 bases fitting TRBD1. The germline V gene encodes CDR1 SNHLY and CDR2 FYNNEI. With 5 bases clipped from V and 3 bases from J, the junction kept 6 bases outside the gene matches. The CDR3 sequence is 15 residues long. The CDR3 nucleotides are TGTGCCAGCAGTTCCCAGGGGGCAAACAATCAGCCCCAGCATTTT. This sequence encodes CASSSQGANNQPQHF.

The gene calls are TRBV28 and TRBJ2-3, with 8 nucleotides matching TRBD1. The CDR3 totals 15 residues. The germline gives CDR1 MDHEN, CDR2 SYDVKM. The V gene end was trimmed by 4 bases and the J gene end by 2 bases; junction bases not matched to a gene: 5. Written as DNA, the CDR3 is TGTGCCAGCAGTTACCGGACAGGGTCCACAGATACGCAGTATTTT. This sequence encodes CASSYRTGSTDTQYF.

The chain employs TRBV11-1 and TRBJ2-1, with D possibly matching TRBD1 (5 bases). CDR1 and CDR2 from the germline V gene are SGHAT and FQDESV (reference sequence). There are 13 residues in the CDR3. V dropped 7 bases and J dropped 6 bases, with 13 bases sitting between them. The CDR3 DNA is TGTGCCAGCACCCGACAGACGATCAATGAGCAGTTCTTC. It codes for CASTRQTINEQFF.

The chain links TRBV2 to TRBJ2-7, with TRBD2 as a possible D gene (6 bases). The CDR3 has 13 amino acids. Germline CDR1 SNHLY, CDR2 FYNNEI. Trimming shortened V by 7 bases and J by 2 bases, and 12 bases separated the two germline ends. CDR3 nucleotide sequence: TGTGCCAGCAAATCGGCGGGGACCTACGAGCAGTACTTC. Translated, it gives CASKSAGTYEQYF.

The rearrangement uses TRBV19 and TRBJ1-5, with 7 bases matching TRBD1. Unmatched junction bases numbered 7, after V lost 2 bases and J lost 0 bases. The length of the CDR3 is 17 residues. CDR1 LNHDA and CDR2 SQIVND come from the germline V gene (reference sequence). Here the CDR3 reads CASSIRQTGDSNQPQHF. CDR3 bases: TGTGCCAGTAGTATAAGACAAACAGGGGATAGCAATCAGCCCCAGCATTTT.

The rearrangement uses TRBV9 and TRBJ2-2; D gene unclear. Germline CDR1 reads SGDLS; CDR2 reads YYNGEE. Trimming cost V 3 bases and J 6 bases, with 6 bases left between them. This CDR3 spans 12 amino acids. CDR3 sequence reads: CASSAVSGELFF. The CDR3 DNA is TGTGCCAGCAGCGCAGTCTCCGGGGAGCTGTTTTTT.

V gene TRBV9 combines with J gene TRBJ1-2; 8 bases fit TRBD1. Germline V lookup: CDR1 SGDLS, CDR2 YYNGEE. After removal of 3 bases from V and 1 base from J, the junction contained 17 bases not matched to a gene. The CDR3 loop spans 19 amino acids. The CDR3 region is CASSGGTGPFLLGNYGYTF. The CDR3 nucleotides are TGTGCCAGCAGCGGGGGGACAGGACCCTTTCTACTTGGTAACTATGGCTACACCTTC.

V is TRBV5-1 and J is TRBJ2-7, with 10 bases identical to TRBD1. Germline lookup yields CDR1 SGHRS and CDR2 YFSETQ. With 3 bases clipped from V and 6 bases from J, the junction kept 9 bases outside the gene matches. The CDR3 totals 15 residues. The CDR3 bases are TGCGCCAGCAGCTCCTCCGGGACAGGGGTTCGCGAGCAGTACTTC. This encodes CASSSSGTGVREQYF.

The chain employs TRBV28 and TRBJ2-1, with a tentative D call TRBD1 (6 bases). Trimming shortened V by 5 bases and J by 0 bases, and 11 bases separated the two germline ends. The CDR3 sequence is 15 residues long. Germline values: CDR1 MDHEN, CDR2 SYDVKM. The CDR3 nucleotides read TGTGCCAGCAGTCCCACAGGGAGCTCCTACAATGAGCAGTTCTTC. Translated: CASSPTGSSYNEQFF. The full variable domain, rest sourced from reference TRBV28 and TRBJ2-1, is DVKVTQSSRYLVKRTGEKVFLECVQDMDHENMFWYRQDPGLGLRLIYFSYDVKMKEKGDIPEGYSVSREKKERFSLILESASTNQTSMYLCASSPTGSSYNEQFFGPGTRLTVL.

The chain has TRBV7-2 and TRBJ1-4; 10 bases align to TRBD1. The CDR3 is made up of 15 amino acids. V lost 5 bases to trimming and J lost 7 bases; unmatched junction nucleotides: 7. Germline CDR1 is SGHTA and CDR2 is FQGNSA. CDR3 amino acids: CASSGGTGEREKLFF. In DNA, the CDR3 is TGTGCCAGCAGCGGGGGGACAGGGGAACGTGAAAAACTGTTTTTT.

A single count supports this clone. The chain uses TRBV5-1 and TRBJ1-2; 9 bases are shared with TRBD1. J lost 6 bases, V lost 1 base, and 16 bases had no gene match. The germline V gene encodes CDR1 SGHRS and CDR2 YFSETQ. The CDR3 consists of 18 residues. The CDR3 region is CASSLFSSAGTGMNGYTF. DNA of the CDR3: TGCGCCAGCAGCTTGTTTTCATCTGCCGGGACAGGGATGAATGGCTACACCTTC.

The chain uses TRBV6-5 and TRBJ1-5; no clear D gene. Trimming left V 0 bases short and J 3 bases short, with 6 bases between. The CDR3 totals 14 residues. Germline lookup yields CDR1 MNHEY and CDR2 SVGAGI. DNA for the CDR3: TGTGCCAGCAGTTACTCCAGCGACAATCAGCCCCAGCATTTT. This sequence encodes CASSYSSDNQPQHF.

The chain joins TRBV4-2 to TRBJ2-5; D may be TRBD1 (6 bases). The CDR3 length is 12 residues. Germline CDR1 reads LGHNA; CDR2 reads YNFKEQ. The germline V and J ends were trimmed by 8 bases and 1 base, with 8 bases remaining between them. The CDR3 spells CASGQSQETQYF. The CDR3 nucleotides read TGTGCCAGCGGACAGTCCCAAGAGACCCAGTACTTC.

The chain uses TRBV15 and TRBJ2-1; 9 bases align to TRBD2. Trimming took 1 base from V and 5 from J; bases not matched to a gene: 6. The CDR3 sequence is 16 residues long. Germline V gene lookup returns CDR1 LNHNV and CDR2 YYDKDF (reference sequence). The CDR3 reads CATSRVAIAGDNEQFF. The CDR3 DNA sequence: TGTGCCACCAGCAGAGTCGCTATAGCGGGGGACAATGAGCAGTTCTTC.

This rearrangement joins TRBV14 to TRBJ2-1; 7 bases fit TRBD1. CDR1 is SGHDN, CDR2 FVKESK, per germline. V shed 5 bases, J shed 6 bases, and the junction held 4 bases outside the gene matches. CDR3 length equals 13 residues. The CDR3 DNA is TGTGCCAGCAGCAACAGGGGTGGCAATGAGCAGTTCTTC. Its protein product is CASSNRGGNEQFF.

This clone was detected once. The rearrangement links TRBV7-6 to TRBJ2-7, with a possible D match to TRBD1 (5 bases). The CDR3 consists of 15 residues. Germline V gene lookup returns CDR1 SGHVS and CDR2 FNYEAQ. The V end lost 3 bases, the J end lost 0 bases, and 12 bases lay between the germline ends. The CDR3 region is CASSFSRASSYEQYF. CDR3 sequence (DNA): TGTGCCAGCAGCTTCTCCAGGGCGAGCTCCTACGAGCAGTACTTC.

This chain's CDR3 is CASSLALASGGYEQYF. The DNA for the CDR3 is TGTGCCAGCAGCTTAGCCCTGGCTAGCGGGGGTTACGAGCAGTACTTC. The rearrangement joins TRBV7-8 to TRBJ2-7; 10 bases are shared with TRBD2. Germline V CDR1 and CDR2: SGHVS, FQNEAQ. The V segment lost 0 bases and the J segment 4 bases; nucleotides outside the gene matches: 6. The CDR3 is made up of 16 amino acids.

The chain recombines TRBV4-3 with TRBJ1-2; D remains unclear. The CDR3 is 13 residues long. V was trimmed by 0 bases and J by 8 bases, leaving 10 bases between them. Germline lookup yields CDR1 LGHNA and CDR2 YSLEER. CDR3: CASSQERSRGYTF. The CDR3 region has the DNA TGCGCCAGCAGCCAAGAAAGGAGCCGCGGCTACACCTTC.

The chain joins TRBV7-2 to TRBJ1-1; 7 bases fit TRBD1. This CDR3 has 16 amino acids. V shed 1 base, J shed 2 bases, and the junction held 7 bases outside the gene matches. Looked up from germline, CDR1 is SGHTA and CDR2 is FQGNSA. The CDR3 spells CASSLGGAGGNTEAFF. CDR3 nucleotides: TGTGCCAGCAGCTTAGGAGGGGCAGGGGGAAACACTGAAGCTTTCTTT. Using reference TRBV7-2 and TRBJ1-1 for the parts outside the CDR3, the full variable domain is GAGVSQSPSNKVTEKGKDVELRCDPISGHTALYWYRQSLGQGLEFLIYFQGNSAPDKSGLPSDRFSAERTGGSVSTLTIQRTQQEDSAVYLCASSLGGAGGNTEAFFGQGTRLTVV.

V is TRBV5-6 and J is TRBJ1-2; 7 bases map to TRBD1. Looked up from germline, CDR1 is SGHDT and CDR2 is YYEEEE. Losses at the gene ends were 5 bases for V and 8 bases for J; bases not matched to a gene: 12. This CDR3 is built from 14 residues. CDR3 residues: CASRKTGILAGYTF. CDR3 bases: TGTGCCAGCAGAAAGACAGGGATCCTCGCGGGCTACACCTTC.

This chain links TRBV9 with TRBJ1-3; TRBD1 matches at 7 bases. The CDR3 extends over 17 amino acids. V shed 1 base and J 0 bases; nucleotides not matched to a gene: 7. The germline V gene has CDR1 SGDLS and CDR2 YYNGEE. Here the CDR3 DNA reads TGTGCCAGCAGCGTATCCGGGACAGCCGACTCTGGAAACACCATATATTTT. This codes for CASSVSGTADSGNTIYF.

The V call is TRBV19, the J call TRBJ2-1; no clear D. Germline V CDR1 and CDR2: LNHDA, SQIVND (reference sequence). V lost 6 bases and J lost 7, with 10 bases in between. CDR3 length equals 12 residues. The CDR3 DNA follows: TGTGCCAGTAGCCCTCGGGTAAATGAGCAGTTCTTC. It is translated as CASSPRVNEQFF.

The genes are TRBV5-4 and TRBJ1-5; a possible D gene is TRBD1 (5 bases). Trimming shortened V by 1 base and J by 2 bases, and 10 bases separated the two germline ends. Germline-derived CDR1 and CDR2 are SGHNT and YYREEE (reference sequence). This CDR3 region has 15 residues. The CDR3 loop is CASSLRRQRNQPQHF. CDR3 bases: TGTGCCAGCAGCTTGCGAAGACAGCGCAATCAGCCCCAGCATTTT.

The chain carries TRBV9 and TRBJ2-3; possible D gene TRBD2, 6 bases. V lost 0 bases, J lost 3 bases, and 17 bases lay in between. The CDR3 sequence is 17 residues long. The germline CDR1 and CDR2 sequences are SGDLS and YYNGEE. CDR3 sequence (DNA): TGTGCCAGCAGCGTAGCATCTGGGCGGAGCGGGACAGATACGCAGTATTTT. It encodes CASSVASGRSGTDTQYF.

The chain recombines TRBV5-4 with TRBJ2-7, with 9 nucleotides matching TRBD1. V shed 4 bases and J 5 bases; nucleotides not matched to a gene: 10. CDR3 size: 15 residues. CDR1 and CDR2 (germline): SGHNT, YYREEE (reference sequence). The CDR3 is CASSRTGQGRNEQYF. Written as DNA, the CDR3 is TGTGCCAGCAGCCGTACCGGACAGGGGCGAAACGAGCAGTACTTC. Full variable domain (rest looked up from reference TRBV5-4 and TRBJ2-7): ETGVTQSPTHLIKTRGQQVTLRCSSQSGHNTVSWYQQALGQGPQFIFQYYREEENGRGNFPPRFSGLQFPNYSSELNVNALELDDSALYLCASSRTGQGRNEQYFGPGTRLTVT.